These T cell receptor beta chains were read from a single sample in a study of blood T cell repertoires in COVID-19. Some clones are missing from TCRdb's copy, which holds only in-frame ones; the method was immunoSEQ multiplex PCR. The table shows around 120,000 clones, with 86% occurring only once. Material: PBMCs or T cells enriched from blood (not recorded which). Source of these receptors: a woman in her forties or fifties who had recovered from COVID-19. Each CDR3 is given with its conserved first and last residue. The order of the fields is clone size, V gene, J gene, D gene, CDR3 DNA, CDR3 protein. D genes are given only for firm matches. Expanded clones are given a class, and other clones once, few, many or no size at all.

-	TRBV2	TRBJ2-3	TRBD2	TGTGCCAGCATTTCTAGCGGGAGTCGCACAGATACGCAGTATTTT	CASISSGSRTDTQYF
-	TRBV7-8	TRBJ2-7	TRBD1	TGTGCCAGCAGTATTATCACGTCAGGGGACAGAGGCTACGAGCAGTACTTC	CASSIITSGDRGYEQYF
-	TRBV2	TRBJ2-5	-	TGTGCCATCCGCGGAGGGGGCTCCTGGGAGACCCAGTACTTC	CAIRGGGSWETQYF
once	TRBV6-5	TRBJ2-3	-	TGTGCCAGCAGCCCAGGACTGATTAGCACAGATACGCAGTATTTT	CASSPGLISTDTQYF
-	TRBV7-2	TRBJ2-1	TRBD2	TGTGCCAGCAGCTGGACTAGCGTTACGGATGAGCAGTTCTTC	CASSWTSVTDEQFF
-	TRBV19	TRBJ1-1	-	TGTGCCAGTAGTATTTTCGGGGGGAACACTGAAGCTTTCTTT	CASSIFGGNTEAFF
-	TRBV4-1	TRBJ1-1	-	TGCGCCAGCAGCCATCGGGGGGGCGAGAACACTGAAGCTTTCTTT	CASSHRGGENTEAFF
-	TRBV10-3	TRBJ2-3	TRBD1	TGTGCCATCAGTGTGGGACAGGACACAGATACGCAGTATTTT	CAISVGQDTDTQYF
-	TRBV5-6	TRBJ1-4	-	TGTGCCAGCAGCATTGGGACTGACTTTTGGAAACTGTTTTTT	CASSIGTDFWKLFF
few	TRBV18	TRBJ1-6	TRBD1	TGTGCCAGCTCACCATATGCAGGGGGAGGATCACCCCTCCACTTT	CASSPYAGGGSPLHF
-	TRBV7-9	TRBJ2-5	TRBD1	TGTGCCAGCAGCTTAGCACAGGGGGGAGAGACCCAGTACTTC	CASSLAQGGETQYF
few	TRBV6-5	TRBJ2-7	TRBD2	TGTGCCAGCAATCCTGCGGGGGTCTCCTACGAGCAGTACTTC	CASNPAGVSYEQYF
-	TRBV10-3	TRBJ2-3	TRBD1	TGTGCCATCAGCAGGGGACAGGGCATCACAGATACGCAGTATTTT	CAISRGQGITDTQYF
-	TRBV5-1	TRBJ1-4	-	TGCGCCAGCAGGCAGGCCTCAACTGCAACTAATGAAAAACTGTTTTTT	CASRQASTATNEKLFF
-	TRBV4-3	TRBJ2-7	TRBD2	TGCGCCAGCAGCCTCCAGCGGGGGCGGGCCTACGAGCAGTACTTC	CASSLQRGRAYEQYF
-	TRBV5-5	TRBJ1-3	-	TGTGCCAGCAGCTTGGACATTGGAAACACCATATATTTT	CASSLDIGNTIYF
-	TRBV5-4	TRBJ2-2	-	TGTGCCAGCAGCTTGCCTACAGGGTCCACCGGGGAGCTGTTTTTT	CASSLPTGSTGELFF
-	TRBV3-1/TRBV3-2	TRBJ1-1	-	TGTGCCAGCAGCCTCTTCAACAGTGAAGCTTTCTTT	CASSLFNSEAFF
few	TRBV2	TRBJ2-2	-	TGTGCCAGCAGTGGGGGGGTAGTGTACACCGGGGAGCTGTTTTTT	CASSGGVVYTGELFF